These T cell receptor beta chains were read from a single sample in a study of cytomegalovirus exposure and HLA in healthy donors. TCRdb keeps only in-frame clones here, not all; method: immunoSEQ multiplex PCR. The top ten hold about 2.5% of the sample, which has roughly 100,000 clones, approximately 82% seen once. The sequenced sample was PBMCs. Receptor source: a man aged 35-49 years in good health and CMV-seronegative. Each CDR3 is given with its conserved first and last residue. D genes are given only for firm matches. A row's size may be missing; if present it is once, few, many or a size class.

j_call,clone_size,d_call,v_call,cdr3_aa,cdr3_nt
TRBJ1-5,.,.,TRBV6-5,CASSWTANNQPQHF,TGTGCCAGCAGTTGGACAGCTAACAATCAGCCCCAGCATTTT
TRBJ2-7,.,.,TRBV7-2,CASSLSSYYEQYF,TGTGCCAGCAGTCTTAGTTCTTACTACGAGCAGTACTTC
TRBJ2-7,.,TRBD1,TRBV5-1,CASSLLTGESYEQYF,TGCGCCAGCAGCTTGCTGACAGGGGAGTCCTACGAGCAGTACTTC
TRBJ1-5,.,.,TRBV5-4,CASSLGGQKPQHF,TGTGCCAGCAGCTTGGGAGGACAGAAGCCCCAGCATTTT
TRBJ1-4,.,.,TRBV2,CASSEVGHSNEKLFF,TGTGCCAGCAGTGAGGTGGGACACTCTAATGAAAAACTGTTTTTT
TRBJ1-1,.,.,TRBV7-9,CASSPGQLEAEAFF,TGTGCCAGCAGCCCCGGACAGCTTGAGGCTGAAGCTTTCTTT
TRBJ2-3,.,TRBD2,TRBV4-2,CASSPLSTSGGADTQYF,TGTGCCAGCAGCCCCCTATCGACTAGCGGGGGGGCAGATACGCAGTATTTT
TRBJ2-5,few,.,TRBV14,CASSPPGLRETQYF,TGTGCCAGCAGCCCCCCGGGTCTACGAGAGACCCAGTACTTC
TRBJ2-3,.,TRBD2,TRBV13,CASSPPLAGRTGTQYF,TGTGCCAGCAGTCCTCCACTAGCGGGGCGAACGGGTACGCAGTATTTT
TRBJ2-7,.,TRBD2,TRBV19,CASSNGRGSYEQYF,TGTGCCAGTAGTAACGGGCGGGGGTCCTACGAGCAGTACTTC
TRBJ2-5,.,TRBD1,TRBV7-2,CASSYDRVQETQYF,TGTGCCAGCAGCTATGACAGGGTCCAAGAGACCCAGTACTTC
TRBJ2-7,.,.,TRBV9,CASSSRDWTYEQYF,TGTGCCAGCAGCTCCCGGGACTGGACCTACGAGCAGTACTTC
TRBJ2-5,.,TRBD1,TRBV11-2,CASSPERDRVMETQYF,TGTGCCAGCAGCCCCGAAAGGGACAGGGTGATGGAGACCCAGTACTTC
TRBJ2-2,once,TRBD1,TRBV28,CASSFPGQGFTGELFF,TGTGCCAGCAGTTTCCCGGGACAGGGCTTCACCGGGGAGCTGTTTTTT
TRBJ1-2,.,TRBD1,TRBV5-1,CASSLGTGGYLYGYTF,TGCGCCAGCAGCTTAGGGACAGGGGGTTATCTCTATGGCTACACCTTC
TRBJ1-6,.,TRBD1,TRBV5-1,CASSIRQGRGAPLHF,TGCGCCAGCAGCATACGACAGGGCCGCGGGGCACCCCTCCACTTT
TRBJ2-1,.,.,TRBV13,CASSSAGLGFQFF,TGTGCCAGCAGCTCCGCTGGACTCGGGTTTCAGTTCTTC
TRBJ1-1,.,TRBD1,TRBV27,CATQGATEAFF,TGTGCCACCCAGGGGGCCACTGAAGCTTTCTTT
TRBJ1-5,.,.,TRBV6-6,CASSYGRGSNQPQHF,TGTGCCAGCAGTTACGGCAGGGGAAGCAATCAGCCCCAGCATTTT
TRBJ2-3,.,TRBD2,TRBV9,CASSSSGGGSTDTQYF,TGTGCCAGCAGCTCCAGCGGGGGAGGAAGCACAGATACGCAGTATTTT
TRBJ1-1,.,.,TRBV6-5,CASSYRDPYTEAFF,TGTGCCAGCAGTTACAGAGATCCCTACACTGAAGCTTTCTTT
TRBJ1-4,.,.,TRBV13,CASSFIFAEKLFF,TGTGCCAGCAGCTTCATTTTTGCGGAAAAACTGTTTTTT
TRBJ1-1,.,.,TRBV13,CASSTENTEAFF,TGTGCCAGCAGCACAGAGAACACTGAAGCTTTCTTT
TRBJ1-5,.,TRBD1,TRBV6-4,CASSQGQGNQPQHF,TGTGCCAGCAGCCAAGGACAGGGCAATCAGCCCCAGCATTTT
TRBJ1-2,.,TRBD1,TRBV15,CATSRDVTGGYGYTF,TGTGCCACCAGCAGAGATGTGACAGGGGGTTATGGCTACACCTTC
TRBJ1-4,.,.,TRBV5-4,CASTLGPNRGEKLFF,TGTGCCAGCACCCTTGGCCCCAACCGAGGTGAAAAACTGTTTTTT
TRBJ2-1,few,TRBD2,TRBV5-1,CASSLPGGGPYNEQFF,TGCGCCAGCAGCTTGCCGGGCGGGGGGCCCTACAATGAGCAGTTCTTC